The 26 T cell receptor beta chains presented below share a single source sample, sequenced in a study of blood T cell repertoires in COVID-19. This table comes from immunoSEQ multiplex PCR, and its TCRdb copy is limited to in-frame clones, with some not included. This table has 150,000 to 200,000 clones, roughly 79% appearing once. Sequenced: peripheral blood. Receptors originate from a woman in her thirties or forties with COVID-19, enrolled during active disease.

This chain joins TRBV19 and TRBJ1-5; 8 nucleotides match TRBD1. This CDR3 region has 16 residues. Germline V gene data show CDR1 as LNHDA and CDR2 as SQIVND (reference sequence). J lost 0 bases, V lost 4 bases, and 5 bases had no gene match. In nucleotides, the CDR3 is TGTGCCAGTAGTAACGACAGGGGTTATAGCAATCAGCCCCAGCATTTT. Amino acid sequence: CASSNDRGYSNQPQHF. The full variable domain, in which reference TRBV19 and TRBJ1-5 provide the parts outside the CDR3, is DGGITQSPKYLFRKEGQNVTLSCEQNLNHDAMYWYRQDPGQGLRLIYYSQIVNDFQKGDIAEGYSVSREKKESFPLTVTSAQKNPTAFYLCASSNDRGYSNQPQHFGDGTRLSIL.

DNA of the CDR3: TGCAGCGTTTTGACAGGGGTTGGTGAAAAACTGTTTTTT. Protein: CSVLTGVGEKLFF. This chain uses TRBV29-1 with TRBJ1-4, with 8 bases matching TRBD1. This CDR3 is 13 amino acids long. Germline V gives CDR1 SQVTM, CDR2 ANQGSEA. The V and J ends lost 5 bases and 7 bases, in that order; junction bases with no gene match: 6.

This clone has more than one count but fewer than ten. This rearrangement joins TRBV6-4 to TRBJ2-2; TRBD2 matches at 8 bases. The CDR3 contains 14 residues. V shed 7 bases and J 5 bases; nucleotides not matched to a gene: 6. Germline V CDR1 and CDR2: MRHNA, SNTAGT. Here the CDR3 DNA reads TGTGCCAGCAAGCAAGCGGGAGAAACCGGGGAGCTGTTTTTT. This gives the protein CASKQAGETGELFF.

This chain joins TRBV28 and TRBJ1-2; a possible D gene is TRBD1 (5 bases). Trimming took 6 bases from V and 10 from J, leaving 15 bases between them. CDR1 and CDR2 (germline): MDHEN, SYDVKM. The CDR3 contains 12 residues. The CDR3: CASRSPAGHYTF. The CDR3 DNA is TGTGCCAGCAGATCCCCGGCGGGGCACTACACCTTC.

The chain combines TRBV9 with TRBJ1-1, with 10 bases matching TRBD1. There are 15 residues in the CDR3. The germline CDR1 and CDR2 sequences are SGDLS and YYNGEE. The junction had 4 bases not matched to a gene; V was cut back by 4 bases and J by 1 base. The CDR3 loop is CASSPRQGANTEAFF. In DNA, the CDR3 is TGTGCCAGCAGCCCCCGACAGGGGGCGAACACTGAAGCTTTCTTT.

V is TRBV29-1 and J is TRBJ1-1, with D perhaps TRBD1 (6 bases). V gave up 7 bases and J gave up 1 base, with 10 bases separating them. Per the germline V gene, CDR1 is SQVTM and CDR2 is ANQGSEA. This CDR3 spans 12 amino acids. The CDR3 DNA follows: TGCAGCGGGGGGGCTTCGAACACTGAAGCTTTCTTT. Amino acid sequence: CSGGASNTEAFF.

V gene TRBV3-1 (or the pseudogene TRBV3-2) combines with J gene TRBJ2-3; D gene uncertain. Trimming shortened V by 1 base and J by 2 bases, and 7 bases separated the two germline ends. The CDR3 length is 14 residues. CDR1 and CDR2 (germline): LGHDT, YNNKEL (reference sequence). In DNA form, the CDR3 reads TGTGCCAGCAGCCAAGTAGCATCCACAGATACGCAGTATTTT. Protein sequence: CASSQVASTDTQYF.

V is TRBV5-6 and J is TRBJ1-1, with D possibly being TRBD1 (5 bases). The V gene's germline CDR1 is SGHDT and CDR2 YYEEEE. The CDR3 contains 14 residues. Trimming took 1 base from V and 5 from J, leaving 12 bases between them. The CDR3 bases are TGTGCCAGCAGCTTGCCCGGGGGAAAAACTGAAGCTTTCTTT. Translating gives CASSLPGGKTEAFF.

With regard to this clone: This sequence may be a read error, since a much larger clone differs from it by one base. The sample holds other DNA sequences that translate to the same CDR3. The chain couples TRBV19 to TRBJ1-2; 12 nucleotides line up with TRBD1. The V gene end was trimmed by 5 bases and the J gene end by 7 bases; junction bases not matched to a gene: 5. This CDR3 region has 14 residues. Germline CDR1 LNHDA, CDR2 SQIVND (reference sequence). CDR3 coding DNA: TGTGCCAGTAGTCCGGGACAGGGGGCTGGTGGCTACACCTTC. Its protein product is CASSPGQGAGGYTF.

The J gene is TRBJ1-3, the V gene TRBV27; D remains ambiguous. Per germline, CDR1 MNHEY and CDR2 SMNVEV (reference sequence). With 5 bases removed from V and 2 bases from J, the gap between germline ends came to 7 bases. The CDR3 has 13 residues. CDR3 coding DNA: TGTGCCAGCAGTCCCGTCCCTGGAAACACCATATATTTT. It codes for CASSPVPGNTIYF.

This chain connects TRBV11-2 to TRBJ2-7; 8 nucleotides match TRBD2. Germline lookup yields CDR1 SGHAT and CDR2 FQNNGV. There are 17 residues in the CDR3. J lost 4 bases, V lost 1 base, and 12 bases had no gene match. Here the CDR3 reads CASSLVTGTSAAYEQYF. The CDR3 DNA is TGTGCCAGCAGCTTAGTGACCGGGACTAGTGCTGCTTACGAGCAGTACTTC.

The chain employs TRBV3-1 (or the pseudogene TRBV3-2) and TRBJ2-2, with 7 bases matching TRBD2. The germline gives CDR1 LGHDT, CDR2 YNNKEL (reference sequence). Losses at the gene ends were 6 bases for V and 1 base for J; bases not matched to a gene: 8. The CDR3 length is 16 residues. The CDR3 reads CASRLGTGGNTGELFF. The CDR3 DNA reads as TGTGCCAGCAGACTTGGGACGGGGGGGAACACCGGGGAGCTGTTTTTT.

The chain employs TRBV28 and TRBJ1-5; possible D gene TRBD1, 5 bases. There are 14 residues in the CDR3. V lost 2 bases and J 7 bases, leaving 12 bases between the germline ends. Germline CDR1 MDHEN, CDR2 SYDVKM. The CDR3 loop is CASSLEGATQPQHF. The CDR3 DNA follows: TGTGCCAGCAGTTTAGAAGGGGCGACACAGCCCCAGCATTTT.

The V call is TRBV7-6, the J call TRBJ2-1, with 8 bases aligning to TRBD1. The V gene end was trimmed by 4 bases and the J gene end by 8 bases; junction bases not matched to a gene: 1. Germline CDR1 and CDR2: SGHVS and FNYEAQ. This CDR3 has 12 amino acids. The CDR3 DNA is TGTGCCAGCAGCTCGACAGGGGATGAGCAGTTCTTC. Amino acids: CASSSTGDEQFF.

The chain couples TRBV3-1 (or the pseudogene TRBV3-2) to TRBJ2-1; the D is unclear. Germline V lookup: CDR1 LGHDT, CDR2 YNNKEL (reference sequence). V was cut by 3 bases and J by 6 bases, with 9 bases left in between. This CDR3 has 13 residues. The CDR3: CASSHLGANEQFF. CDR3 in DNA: TGTGCCAGCAGCCACCTAGGCGCCAATGAGCAGTTCTTC.

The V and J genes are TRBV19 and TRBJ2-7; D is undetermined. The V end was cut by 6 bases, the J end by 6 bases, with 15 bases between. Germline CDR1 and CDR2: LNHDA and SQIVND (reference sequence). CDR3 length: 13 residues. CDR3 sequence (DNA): TGTGCCAGTAGCACGGGTTCCGCCGGCGAGCAGTACTTC. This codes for CASSTGSAGEQYF.

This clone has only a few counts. The CDR3: CASSVSRDSGYEQYF. The CDR3 nucleotides read TGTGCCAGCAGCGTTTCCCGGGATAGCGGCTACGAGCAGTACTTC. V and J are TRBV9 and TRBJ2-7, with a weak D call TRBD2 (6 bases). The CDR3 spans 15 residues. Looked up from germline, CDR1 is SGDLS and CDR2 is YYNGEE. The V end was cut by 2 bases, the J end by 3 bases, with 15 bases between.

CDR3 protein: CASSLFASAAGELFF. In DNA form, the CDR3 reads TGTGCCAGCAGTTTATTCGCTAGCGCGGCCGGGGAGCTGTTTTTT. The chain employs TRBV27 and TRBJ2-2; D is perhaps TRBD2 (6 bases). The CDR3 loop spans 15 amino acids. Trimming pared 1 base from V and 6 bases from J, leaving 12 bases between. Per the germline V gene, CDR1 is MNHEY and CDR2 is SMNVEV (reference sequence).

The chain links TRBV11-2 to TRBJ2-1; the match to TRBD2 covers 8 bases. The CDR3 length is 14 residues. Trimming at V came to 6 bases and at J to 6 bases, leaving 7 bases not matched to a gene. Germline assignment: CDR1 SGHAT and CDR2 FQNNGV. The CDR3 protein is CASSDGLAINEQFF. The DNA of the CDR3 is TGTGCCAGCAGTGATGGACTAGCAATCAATGAGCAGTTCTTC.

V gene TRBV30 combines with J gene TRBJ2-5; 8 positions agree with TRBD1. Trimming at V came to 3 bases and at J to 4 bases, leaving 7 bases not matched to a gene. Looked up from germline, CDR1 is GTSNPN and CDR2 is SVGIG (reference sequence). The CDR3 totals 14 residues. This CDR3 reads CAWRRTGIGETQYF. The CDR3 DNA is TGTGCCTGGAGGAGGACAGGGATTGGAGAGACCCAGTACTTC.

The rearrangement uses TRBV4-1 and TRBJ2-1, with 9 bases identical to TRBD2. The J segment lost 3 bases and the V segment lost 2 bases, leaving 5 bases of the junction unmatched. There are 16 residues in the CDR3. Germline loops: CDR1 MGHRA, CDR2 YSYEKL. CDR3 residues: CASSQLDSGGYNEQFF. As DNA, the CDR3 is TGCGCCAGCAGCCAACTTGATAGCGGGGGCTACAATGAGCAGTTCTTC.

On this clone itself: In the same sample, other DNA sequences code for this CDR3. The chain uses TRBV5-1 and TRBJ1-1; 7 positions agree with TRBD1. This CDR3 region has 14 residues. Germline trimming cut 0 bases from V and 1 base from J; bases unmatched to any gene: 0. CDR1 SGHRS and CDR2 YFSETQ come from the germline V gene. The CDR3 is CASSLGDRNTEAFF. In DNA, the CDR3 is TGCGCCAGCAGCTTGGGGGACAGGAACACTGAAGCTTTCTTT.

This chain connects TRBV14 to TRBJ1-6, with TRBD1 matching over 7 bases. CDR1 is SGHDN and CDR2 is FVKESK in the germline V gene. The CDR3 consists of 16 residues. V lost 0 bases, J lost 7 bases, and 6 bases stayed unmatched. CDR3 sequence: CASSQDPDRDNSPLHF. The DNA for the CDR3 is TGTGCCAGCAGCCAAGACCCAGACAGGGACAATTCACCCCTCCACTTT.

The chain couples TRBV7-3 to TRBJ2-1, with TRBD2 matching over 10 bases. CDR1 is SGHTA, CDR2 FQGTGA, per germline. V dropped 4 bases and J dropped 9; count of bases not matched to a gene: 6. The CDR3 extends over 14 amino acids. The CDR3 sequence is CASSSLAGEGEQFF. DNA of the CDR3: TGTGCCAGCAGCTCCCTAGCGGGAGAGGGTGAGCAGTTCTTC.

The CDR3 nucleotides are TGTGCCAGCAGCTTGGACAGGAAAGCTTTCTTT. Protein product: CASSLDRKAFF. The rearrangement uses TRBV11-1 and TRBJ1-1; TRBD1 matches 7 bases. The CDR3 is made up of 11 amino acids. J gave up 9 bases and V 3 bases, and 1 base lay outside the gene matches. CDR1 is SGHAT, CDR2 FQDESV, per germline (reference sequence). Combining the CDR3 with reference TRBV11-1 and TRBJ1-1 gives the whole variable domain EAEVAQSPRYKITEKSQAVAFWCDPISGHATLYWYRQILGQGPELLVQFQDESVVDDSQLPKDRFSAERLKGVDSTLKIQPAELGDSAMYLCASSLDRKAFFGQGTRLTVV.

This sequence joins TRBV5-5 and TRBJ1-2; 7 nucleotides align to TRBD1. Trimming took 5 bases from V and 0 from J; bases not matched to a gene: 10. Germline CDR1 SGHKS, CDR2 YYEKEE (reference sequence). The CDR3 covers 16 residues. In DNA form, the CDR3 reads TGTGCCAGCAGATTTACAGGGGCGCGAGCTAACTATGGCTACACCTTC. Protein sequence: CASRFTGARANYGYTF.